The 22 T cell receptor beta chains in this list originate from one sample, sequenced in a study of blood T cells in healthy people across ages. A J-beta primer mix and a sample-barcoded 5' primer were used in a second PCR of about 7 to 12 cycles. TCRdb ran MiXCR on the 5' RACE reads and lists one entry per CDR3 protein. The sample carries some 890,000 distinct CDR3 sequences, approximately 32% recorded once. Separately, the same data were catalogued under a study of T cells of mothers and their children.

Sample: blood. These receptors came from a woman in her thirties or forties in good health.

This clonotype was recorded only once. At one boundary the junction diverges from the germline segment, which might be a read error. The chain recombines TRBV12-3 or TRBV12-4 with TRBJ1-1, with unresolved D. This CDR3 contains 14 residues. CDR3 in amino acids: CAGSPTTTNTEAFF. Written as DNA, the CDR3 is TGTGCCGGCAGCCCGACGACTACGAACACTGAAGCTTTCTTT.

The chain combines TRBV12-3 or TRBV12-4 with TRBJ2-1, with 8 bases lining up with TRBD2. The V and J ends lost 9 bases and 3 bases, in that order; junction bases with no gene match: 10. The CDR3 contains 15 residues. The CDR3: CASRVGREGYNEQFF. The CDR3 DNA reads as TGTGCCAGTAGAGTTGGCCGGGAGGGCTACAATGAGCAGTTCTTC.

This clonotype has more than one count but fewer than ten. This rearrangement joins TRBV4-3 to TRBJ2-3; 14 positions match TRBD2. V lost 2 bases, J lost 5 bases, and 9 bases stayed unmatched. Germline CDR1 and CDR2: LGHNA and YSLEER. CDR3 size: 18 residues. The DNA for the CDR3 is TGCGCCAGCAGCCAACTCCCGACTAGCGGGGGGGTCGGAGATACGCAGTATTTT. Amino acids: CASSQLPTSGGVGDTQYF.

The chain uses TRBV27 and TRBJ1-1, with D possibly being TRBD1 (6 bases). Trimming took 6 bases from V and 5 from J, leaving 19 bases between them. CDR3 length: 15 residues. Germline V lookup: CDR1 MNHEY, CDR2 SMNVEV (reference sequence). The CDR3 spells CASSLDSRGRTEAFF. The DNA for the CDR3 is TGTGCCAGCAGCTTGGACAGTCGGGGAAGGACTGAAGCTTTCTTT.

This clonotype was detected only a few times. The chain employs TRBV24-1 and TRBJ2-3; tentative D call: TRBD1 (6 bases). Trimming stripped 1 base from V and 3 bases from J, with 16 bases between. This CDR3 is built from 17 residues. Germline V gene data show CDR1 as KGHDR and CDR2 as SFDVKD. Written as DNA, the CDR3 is TGTGCCACCAGTGATTTAAGGCGGACAGAGGGGACAGATACGCAGTATTTT. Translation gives CATSDLRRTEGTDTQYF.

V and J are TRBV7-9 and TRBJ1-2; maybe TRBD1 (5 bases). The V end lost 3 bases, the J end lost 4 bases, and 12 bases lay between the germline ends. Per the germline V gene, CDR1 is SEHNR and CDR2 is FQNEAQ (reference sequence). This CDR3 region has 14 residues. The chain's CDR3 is CASSLGGSTYGYTF. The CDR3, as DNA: TGTGCCAGCAGCTTGGGGGGGTCTACCTATGGCTACACCTTC.

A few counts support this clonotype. CDR3 sequence reads: CASSSPDASGLIQETQYF. In DNA form, the CDR3 reads TGTGCCAGCAGTTCCCCAGACGCTAGCGGGCTAATTCAAGAGACCCAGTACTTC. This sequence joins TRBV2 and TRBJ2-5; the match to TRBD2 covers 8 bases. Germline V gene sequence: CDR1 SNHLY, CDR2 FYNNEI. V shed 5 bases and J 2 bases; nucleotides not matched to a gene: 16. The CDR3 extends over 18 amino acids.

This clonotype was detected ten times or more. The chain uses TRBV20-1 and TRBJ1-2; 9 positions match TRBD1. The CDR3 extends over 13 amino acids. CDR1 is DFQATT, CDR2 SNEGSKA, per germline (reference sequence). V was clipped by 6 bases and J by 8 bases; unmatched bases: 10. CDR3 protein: CSATTTGTGGYTF. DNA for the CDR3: TGCAGTGCCACGACGACAGGGACAGGGGGCTACACCTTC.

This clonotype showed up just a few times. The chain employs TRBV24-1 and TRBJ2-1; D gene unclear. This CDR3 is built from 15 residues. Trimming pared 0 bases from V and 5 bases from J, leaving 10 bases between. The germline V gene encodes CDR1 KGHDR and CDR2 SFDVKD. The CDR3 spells CATSDLRPENNEQFF. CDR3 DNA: TGTGCCACCAGTGATTTGCGTCCAGAGAACAATGAGCAGTTCTTC.

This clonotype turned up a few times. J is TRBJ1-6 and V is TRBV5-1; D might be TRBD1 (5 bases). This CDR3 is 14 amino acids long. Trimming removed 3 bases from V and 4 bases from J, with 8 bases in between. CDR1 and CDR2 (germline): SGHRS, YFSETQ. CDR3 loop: CASSSQGYNSPLHF. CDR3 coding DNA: TGCGCCAGCAGCTCGCAGGGTTATAATTCACCCCTCCACTTT.

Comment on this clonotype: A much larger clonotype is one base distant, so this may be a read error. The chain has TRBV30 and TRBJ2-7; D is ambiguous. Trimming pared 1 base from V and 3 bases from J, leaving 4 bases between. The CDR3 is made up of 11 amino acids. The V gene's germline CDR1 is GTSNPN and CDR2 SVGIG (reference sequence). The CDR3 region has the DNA TGTGCCTGGAGTGACTACTACGAGCAGTACTTC. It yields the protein CAWSDYYEQYF.

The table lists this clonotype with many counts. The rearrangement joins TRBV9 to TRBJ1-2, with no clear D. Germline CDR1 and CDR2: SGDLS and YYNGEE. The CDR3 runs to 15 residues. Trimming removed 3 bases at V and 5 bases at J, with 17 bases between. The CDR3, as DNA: TGTGCCAGCAGCGCGGACGGTTCGAGTTTGTATGGCTACACCTTC. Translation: CASSADGSSLYGYTF.

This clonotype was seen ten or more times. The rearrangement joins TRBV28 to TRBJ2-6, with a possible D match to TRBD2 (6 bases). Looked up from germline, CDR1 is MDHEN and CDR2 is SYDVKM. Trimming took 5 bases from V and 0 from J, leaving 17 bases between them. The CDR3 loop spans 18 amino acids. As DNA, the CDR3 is TGTGCCAGCAGTCCCCCGGGACTCCCACCCTCTGGGGCCAACGTCCTGACTTTC. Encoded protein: CASSPPGLPPSGANVLTF.

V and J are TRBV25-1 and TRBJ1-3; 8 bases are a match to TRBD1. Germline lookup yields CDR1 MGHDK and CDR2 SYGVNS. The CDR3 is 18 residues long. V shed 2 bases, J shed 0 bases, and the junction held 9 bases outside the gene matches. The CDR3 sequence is CASSEHRNTGGSGNTIYF. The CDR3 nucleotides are TGTGCCAGCAGTGAACACCGCAACACAGGGGGCTCTGGAAACACCATATATTTT.

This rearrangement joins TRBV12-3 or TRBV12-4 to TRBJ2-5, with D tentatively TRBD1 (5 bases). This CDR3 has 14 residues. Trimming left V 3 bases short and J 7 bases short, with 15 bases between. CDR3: CASSLSAGQGTQYF. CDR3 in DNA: TGTGCCAGCAGTTTGTCCGCAGGGCAGGGGACCCAGTACTTC.

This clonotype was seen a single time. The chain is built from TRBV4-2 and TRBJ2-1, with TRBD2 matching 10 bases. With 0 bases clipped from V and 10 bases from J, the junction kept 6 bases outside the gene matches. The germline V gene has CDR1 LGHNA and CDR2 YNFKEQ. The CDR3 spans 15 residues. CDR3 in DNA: TGTGCCAGCAGCCAAGATAAACTAGCGGGAAACGAGCAGTTCTTC. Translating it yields CASSQDKLAGNEQFF.

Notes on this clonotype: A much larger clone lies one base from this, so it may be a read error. CDR3 sequence reads: CSASLAGVNNERFF. CDR3 bases: TGCAGTGCTAGCTTAGCGGGGGTTAACAATGAGCGGTTCTTC. V is TRBV20-1 and J is TRBJ2-1; the match to TRBD2 covers 9 bases. CDR1 is DFQATT and CDR2 is SNEGSKA in the germline V gene (reference sequence). The CDR3 loop spans 14 amino acids.

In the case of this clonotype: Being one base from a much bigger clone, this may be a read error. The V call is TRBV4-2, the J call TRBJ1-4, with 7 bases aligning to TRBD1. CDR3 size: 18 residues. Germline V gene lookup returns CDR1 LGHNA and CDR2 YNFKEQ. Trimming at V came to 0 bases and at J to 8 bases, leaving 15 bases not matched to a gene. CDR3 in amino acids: CASSQDVGTAGVREKLFF. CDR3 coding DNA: TGTGCCAGCAGCCAAGATGTCGGGACAGCTGGAGTTAGGGAAAAACTGTTTTTT.

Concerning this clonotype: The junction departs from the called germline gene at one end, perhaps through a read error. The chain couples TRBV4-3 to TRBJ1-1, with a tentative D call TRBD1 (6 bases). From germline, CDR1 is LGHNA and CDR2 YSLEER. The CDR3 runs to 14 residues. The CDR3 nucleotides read TGCGCCAGCAGCCAAGATCTGACAGGCACTGAAGCTATCTTT. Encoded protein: CASSQDLTGTEAIF.

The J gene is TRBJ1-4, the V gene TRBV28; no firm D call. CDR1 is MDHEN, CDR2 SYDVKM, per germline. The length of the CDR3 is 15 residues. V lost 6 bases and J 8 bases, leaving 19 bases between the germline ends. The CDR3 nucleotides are TGTGCCAGCAGGGGGAAAGGGTACCCTGGGGAAAAACTGTTTTTT. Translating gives CASRGKGYPGEKLFF.

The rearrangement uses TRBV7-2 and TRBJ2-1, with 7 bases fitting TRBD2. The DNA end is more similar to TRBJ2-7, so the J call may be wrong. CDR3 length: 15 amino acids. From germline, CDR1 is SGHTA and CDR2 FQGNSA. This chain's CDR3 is CASSMGGSSYNEQYF. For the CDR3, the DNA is TGTGCCAGCAGTATGGGGGGGAGCTCCTACAATGAGCAGTACTTC.

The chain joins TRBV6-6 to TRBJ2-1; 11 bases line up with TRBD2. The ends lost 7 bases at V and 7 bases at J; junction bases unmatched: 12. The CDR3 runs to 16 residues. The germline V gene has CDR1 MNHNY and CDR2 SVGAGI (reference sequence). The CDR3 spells CASKNELAGGWNEQFF. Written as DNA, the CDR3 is TGTGCCAGCAAAAATGAATTAGCGGGGGGGTGGAATGAGCAGTTCTTC.